This T cell receptor beta chain is drawn from a study of vaccination and CD4 T cells after COVID-19. Treatment of the sample: approximately 10-day PBMC culture with coronavirus spike peptide pools or control peptides (ViraFEST assay). ViraFEST used peptide pools to expand antigen-specific T cells before TCR sequencing. Worth noting for this clonotype: Its specificity is unknown.

Once obtained from cultured CD4+ T cells, the DNA was sequenced using the Oncomine TCR Beta short-read assay. TCRdb redid the calling of the PCR reads with MiXCR, one entry per CDR3 protein. The table includes 15,000 to 20,000 distinct CDR3 sequences, approximately 38% detected once. The sequence came from a human donor who had recovered from COVID-19. Sample: CD4+ T cells from blood, cultured in vitro.

Here the CDR3 DNA reads TGTGCCAGCGGACGGAGGACTAGCGGGATTAGCACAGATACGCAGTATTTT. Its translation: CASGRRTSGISTDTQYF. The chain is built from TRBV28 and TRBJ2-3; 12 nucleotides match TRBD2. J gave up 0 bases and V 8 bases, and 9 bases lay outside the gene matches. This CDR3 is built from 17 residues. Germline CDR1 and CDR2: MDHEN and SYDVKM.